The 30 T cell receptor beta chains below were found in one sample sequenced in a study of vaccination effects on CD4 cells after COVID-19. These receptors are not linked to any known antigen. Profiling relied on immunoSEQ multiplex PCR, and the TCRdb table lists in-frame clones only, not all of them. The profile shows around 49,000 clones, roughly 65% of them singletons. Viral peptide pools were used in the ViraFEST assay to expand antigen-specific CD4+ T cells, and sequencing came afterward. Scientists isolated CD4+ T cells after a roughly ten-day culture period ended. The person was diagnosed with PCR-confirmed SARS-CoV-2 infection between March and December 2020. Sequenced here: CD4+ T cells from PBMCs cultured with a peptide pool, sampled before COVID-19 vaccination. Receptors were obtained from a human donor who had a prior SARS-CoV-2 infection.

V and J are TRBV2 and TRBJ2-6; D gene unclear. The ends were cut back, 10 bases at V and 1 base at J, with 8 bases in the middle. The CDR3 is 13 residues long. The V gene's germline CDR1 is SNHLY and CDR2 FYNNEI. DNA for the CDR3: TGTGCCACCACAGATTCTGGGGCCAACGTCCTGACTTTC. Its translation: CATTDSGANVLTF.

This clone appeared a few times. V and J are TRBV9 and TRBJ2-1, with D uncertain. The V and J ends lost 0 bases and 0 bases respectively, with 16 bases between them. There are 18 residues in the CDR3. CDR1 is SGDLS and CDR2 is YYNGEE in the germline V gene. The chain's CDR3 is CASSVASISVPSYNEQFF. CDR3 DNA: TGTGCCAGCAGCGTAGCGAGCATAAGCGTCCCCTCCTACAATGAGCAGTTCTTC.

V is TRBV6-6 and J is TRBJ2-7; possibly TRBD2 for D (6 bases). The CDR3 has 14 residues. The germline gives CDR1 MNHNY, CDR2 SVGAGI (reference sequence). V lost 2 bases and J lost 3, with 11 bases in between. CDR3 protein: CASSYGGRGYEQYF. Written as DNA, the CDR3 is TGTGCCAGCAGTTACGGAGGGCGGGGCTACGAGCAGTACTTC.

The chain carries TRBV11-3 and TRBJ2-7; 10 bases line up with TRBD2. The CDR3 spans 15 residues. Germline V gives CDR1 SGHNT, CDR2 YENEEA. The J segment lost 1 base and the V segment lost 7 bases, leaving 7 bases of the junction unmatched. CDR3 in DNA: TGTGCCAGCAAACCAGAACTAGCGGGATCCTACGAGCAGTACTTC. It translates to CASKPELAGSYEQYF.

The genes are TRBV10-3 and TRBJ1-4; maybe TRBD1 (5 bases). This CDR3 has 16 residues. The V end lost 2 bases, the J end lost 7 bases, and 17 bases lay between the germline ends. Germline lookup yields CDR1 ENHRY and CDR2 SYGVKD. The CDR3 spells CAISEHGSTGTEKLFF. The DNA of the CDR3 is TGTGCCATCAGTGAGCATGGGTCCACAGGTACTGAAAAACTGTTTTTT.

This clone came up once. V and J are TRBV4-2 and TRBJ2-5; D remains ambiguous. The CDR3 runs 13 residues. CDR1 is LGHNA and CDR2 is YNFKEQ in the germline V gene. V was trimmed by 0 bases and J by 7 bases, leaving 9 bases between them. The CDR3 loop reads CASSQDLWGTQYF. The CDR3 DNA is TGTGCCAGCAGCCAAGATCTGTGGGGGACCCAGTACTTC.

J is TRBJ2-3 and V is TRBV2; 12 bases are a match to TRBD2. The V gene end was trimmed by 4 bases and the J gene end by 0 bases; junction bases not matched to a gene: 2. Germline CDR1 reads SNHLY; CDR2 reads FYNNEI. This CDR3 spans 16 amino acids. This CDR3 reads CASSGTSGDSTDTQYF. The DNA of the CDR3 is TGTGCCAGCAGTGGGACTAGCGGGGACAGCACAGATACGCAGTATTTT.

Worth noting for this clone: In the same sample, other DNA sequences code for this CDR3. The V call is TRBV5-1, the J call TRBJ2-1; 10 bases are shared with TRBD2. This CDR3 comprises 15 residues. Per germline, CDR1 SGHRS and CDR2 YFSETQ. J lost 7 bases, V lost 0 bases, and 4 bases had no gene match. This chain's CDR3 is CASSLVAGGDNEQFF. The CDR3 DNA follows: TGCGCCAGCAGCTTGGTAGCGGGGGGTGATAATGAGCAGTTCTTC. Drawing the rest from reference TRBV5-1 and TRBJ2-1, the complete variable domain is KAGVTQTPRYLIKTRGQQVTLSCSPISGHRSVSWYQQTPGQGLQFLFEYFSETQRNKGNFPGRFSGRQFSNSRSEMNVSTLELGDSALYLCASSLVAGGDNEQFFGPGTRLTVL.

The rearrangement links TRBV7-6 to TRBJ2-6, with 9 bases fitting TRBD1. J gave up 5 bases and V 8 bases, and 10 bases lay outside the gene matches. The CDR3 contains 16 residues. Germline V gene lookup returns CDR1 SGHVS and CDR2 FNYEAQ. In DNA, the CDR3 is TGTGCCAGCGGGGGGACAGGGTCTAGTCGGGCCAACGTCCTGACTTTC. Its translation: CASGGTGSSRANVLTF.

The chain has TRBV11-2 and TRBJ1-2; 7 positions agree with TRBD1. This CDR3 is built from 15 residues. Looked up from germline, CDR1 is SGHAT and CDR2 is FQNNGV. Trimming took 2 bases from V and 8 from J; bases not matched to a gene: 11. CDR3 coding DNA: TGTGCCAGCAGCTTAACGTTCTGGACAGGAGACGGCTACACCTTC. Translating it yields CASSLTFWTGDGYTF.

The CDR3 region is CASSSGYDEQYF. CDR3 bases: TGTGCCAGCTCATCAGGGTACGACGAGCAGTACTTC. V and J are TRBV18 and TRBJ2-7; a weak D match, TRBD1 (5 bases). Between the trimmed V and J ends, which lost 5 bases and 5 bases, there was a span of 10 bases. The CDR3 is 12 residues long. Germline-derived CDR1 and CDR2 are KGHSH and LQKENI.

J is TRBJ2-2 and V is TRBV20-1; D is tentatively TRBD1 or TRBD2 (6 bases each). The germline V gene encodes CDR1 DFQATT and CDR2 SNEGSKA (reference sequence). This CDR3 has 14 amino acids. Trimming pared 3 bases from V and 6 bases from J, leaving 14 bases between. CDR3: CSASKTRGPGELFF. The DNA for the CDR3 is TGCAGTGCTAGTAAAACCCGGGGGCCCGGGGAGCTGTTTTTT.

Only a few counts were recorded for this clone. The chain couples TRBV19 to TRBJ1-6; the match to TRBD1 covers 7 bases. Unmatched junction bases numbered 7, after V lost 6 bases and J lost 5 bases. The CDR3 is 15 residues long. Germline assignment: CDR1 LNHDA and CDR2 SQIVND (reference sequence). The CDR3 protein is CASRPQGINNSPLHF. Here the CDR3 DNA reads TGTGCCAGTAGGCCACAGGGGATCAATAATTCACCCCTCCACTTT.

In its sample, this clone was seen a few times. This chain uses TRBV7-6 with TRBJ2-2, with TRBD1 matching over 9 bases. There are 19 residues in the CDR3. V shed 1 base and J 0 bases; nucleotides not matched to a gene: 9. CDR1 is SGHVS and CDR2 is FNYEAQ in the germline V gene. The CDR3 DNA sequence: TGTGCCAGCAGCTTAGTTCCCGGGACAGGGAATTCGAACACCGGGGAGCTGTTTTTT. It specifies CASSLVPGTGNSNTGELFF.

The J gene is TRBJ2-1, the V gene TRBV6-5; no firm D call. The CDR3 spans 15 residues. The germline CDR1 and CDR2 sequences are MNHEY and SVGAGI. Trimming took off 5 bases at V and 2 bases at J, with 13 bases between the two ends. CDR3 amino acids: CASSPGVTPYNEQFF. In nucleotides, the CDR3 is TGTGCCAGCAGTCCTGGTGTGACTCCCTACAATGAGCAGTTCTTC.

This sequence joins TRBV4-1 and TRBJ2-2; D tentatively fits TRBD1 or TRBD2 (6 bases each). The V end lost 4 bases, the J end lost 0 bases, and 15 bases lay between the germline ends. Germline V gives CDR1 MGHRA, CDR2 YSYEKL. This CDR3 is 17 amino acids long. CDR3 DNA sequence: TGCGCCAGCAGCCGTCATACGGGGGCCGCGAACACCGGGGAGCTGTTTTTT. Amino acids: CASSRHTGAANTGELFF.

The table lists this clone with a few counts. The chain links TRBV5-4 to TRBJ1-6; D is ambiguous. V gave up 1 base and J gave up 14 bases, with 10 bases separating them. Looked up from germline, CDR1 is SGHNT and CDR2 is YYREEE (reference sequence). The CDR3 has 12 amino acids. The CDR3 coding sequence is TGTGCCAGCAGCTTGCGGGCTGGGGCCCTCCACTTT. Translation: CASSLRAGALHF.

CDR3 nucleotides: TGTGCCAGCTCACCCCCTGGGGCCAACGTCCTGACTTTC. Translated: CASSPPGANVLTF. The chain recombines TRBV18 with TRBJ2-6; no reliable D call. V gave up 3 bases and J gave up 2 bases, with 2 bases separating them. Germline CDR1 KGHSH, CDR2 LQKENI. The CDR3 is made up of 13 amino acids.

J is TRBJ2-3 and V is TRBV6-2 or TRBV6-3; D gene uncertain. V gave up 6 bases and J gave up 0 bases, with 22 bases separating them. Germline V gene sequence: CDR1 MNHEY, CDR2 SVGEGT. The CDR3 extends over 18 amino acids. DNA of the CDR3: TGTGCCAGCAGCCCCCCACCCTTTGGAATCTCTAGCACAGATACGCAGTATTTT. This sequence encodes CASSPPPFGISSTDTQYF.

This clone was observed a single time. J is TRBJ1-4 and V is TRBV5-1; D remains ambiguous. The CDR3 runs to 16 residues. Germline loops: CDR1 SGHRS, CDR2 YFSETQ. Trimming stripped 6 bases from V and 0 bases from J, with 15 bases between. Here the CDR3 DNA reads TGCGCCAGCACGAGGACTACCATTGCAACTAATGAAAAACTGTTTTTT. Amino acids: CASTRTTIATNEKLFF.

V and J are TRBV5-4 and TRBJ2-3, with D perhaps TRBD2 (7 bases). Per germline, CDR1 SGHNT and CDR2 YYREEE (reference sequence). The CDR3 has 17 residues. V dropped 3 bases and J dropped 2 bases, with 19 bases sitting between them. Here the CDR3 DNA reads TGTGCCAGCAGCTCCCGTTCCGCGGGGGCCGACACAGATACGCAGTATTTT. Protein sequence: CASSSRSAGADTDTQYF.

The V and J genes are TRBV18 and TRBJ1-1; D is perhaps TRBD1 (5 bases). Germline V gene lookup returns CDR1 KGHSH and CDR2 LQKENI. Trimming cost V 8 bases and J 1 base, with 14 bases left between them. The CDR3 totals 14 residues. The CDR3 nucleotides are TGTGCCAGCCACGGGGACCGCTCGAACACTGAAGCTTTCTTT. This sequence encodes CASHGDRSNTEAFF.

The chain is built from TRBV3-1 (or the pseudogene TRBV3-2) and TRBJ1-3; 11 bases line up with TRBD1. CDR3 length equals 17 residues. V lost 2 bases to trimming and J lost 3 bases; unmatched junction nucleotides: 6. Germline V gene data show CDR1 as LGHDT and CDR2 as YNNKEL (reference sequence). The CDR3 reads CASSQWTGGRYGNTIYF. Here the CDR3 DNA reads TGTGCCAGCAGCCAATGGACAGGGGGCCGGTATGGAAACACCATATATTTT.

The CDR3 is CASSLVIVPTGDYGYTF. CDR3 in DNA: TGTGCCAGCAGCTTAGTAATAGTTCCCACAGGCGACTATGGCTACACCTTC. This chain uses TRBV7-8 with TRBJ1-2, with a weak D call TRBD1 (5 bases). There are 17 residues in the CDR3. The germline V and J ends were trimmed by 1 base and 3 bases, with 18 bases remaining between them. Germline CDR1 reads SGHVS; CDR2 reads FQNEAQ.

The chain combines TRBV10-3 with TRBJ1-2; TRBD1 matches at 8 bases. CDR1 and CDR2 (germline): ENHRY, SYGVKD. V lost 10 bases and J lost 4; bases outside the gene matches: 8. This CDR3 spans 13 amino acids. CDR3 region: CASNGQGAYGYTF. The CDR3 DNA reads TGTGCCAGCAACGGACAGGGAGCCTATGGCTACACCTTC.

The chain recombines TRBV10-3 with TRBJ2-3, with TRBD1 matching over 7 bases. Germline values: CDR1 ENHRY, CDR2 SYGVKD. The CDR3 length is 14 residues. J lost 5 bases, V lost 5 bases, and 7 bases had no gene match. CDR3 coding DNA: TGTGCCATCAGTTCCGGGACAGAAAAAGATACGCAGTATTTT. It encodes CAISSGTEKDTQYF.

The sample holds one count of this clone. The genes are TRBV15 and TRBJ2-5, with 8 nucleotides matching TRBD2. V dropped 0 bases and J dropped 4; count of bases not matched to a gene: 1. From germline, CDR1 is LNHNV and CDR2 YYDKDF (reference sequence). The CDR3 covers 14 residues. CDR3 residues: CATSRDLAGETQYF. The CDR3 DNA sequence: TGTGCCACCAGCAGAGATCTAGCGGGAGAGACCCAGTACTTC.

V usage is TRBV5-4 and J usage is TRBJ2-5; tentative D call: TRBD1 (6 bases). The germline V gene has CDR1 SGHNT and CDR2 YYREEE (reference sequence). V dropped 4 bases and J dropped 5 bases, with 12 bases sitting between them. The CDR3 length is 13 residues. The CDR3 region has the DNA TGTGCCAGCAGCCGGGACACTGTGGAGACCCAGTACTTC. This codes for CASSRDTVETQYF.

This clone came up once. The chain couples TRBV21-1 to TRBJ2-7. TRBV21-1 is marked as a pseudogene. The CDR3 has 14 residues. The CDR3 DNA follows: TGTGCCAGCAGCAGCACCCGTCGGTGTTGGAAGCAGTACTTC. Its translation is CASSSTRRCWKQYF.

The V gene is TRBV5-1, the J gene TRBJ2-2; 9 bases fit TRBD2. With 1 base clipped from V and 5 bases from J, the junction kept 6 bases outside the gene matches. The germline V gene encodes CDR1 SGHRS and CDR2 YFSETQ. There are 16 residues in the CDR3. CDR3 bases: TGCGCCAGCAGCTTGTTGCGGGGGGGCGGAACCGGGGAGCTGTTTTTT. Encoded protein: CASSLLRGGGTGELFF.